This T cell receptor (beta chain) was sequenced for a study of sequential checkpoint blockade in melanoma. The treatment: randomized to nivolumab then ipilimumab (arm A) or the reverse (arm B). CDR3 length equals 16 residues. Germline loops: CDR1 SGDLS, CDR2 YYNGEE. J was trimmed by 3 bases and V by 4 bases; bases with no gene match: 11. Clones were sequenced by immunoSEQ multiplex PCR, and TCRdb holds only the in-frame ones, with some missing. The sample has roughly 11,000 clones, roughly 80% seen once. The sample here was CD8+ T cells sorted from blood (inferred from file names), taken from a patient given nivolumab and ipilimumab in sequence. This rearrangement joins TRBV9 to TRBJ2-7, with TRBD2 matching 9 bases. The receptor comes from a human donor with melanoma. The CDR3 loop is CASSPSSGTSHYEQYF. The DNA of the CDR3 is TGTGCCAGCAGCCCTTCCTCCGGGACTAGCCACTACGAGCAGTACTTC.